The 16 T cell receptor beta chains reported below all come from one sample, sequenced in a study of OX40 agonist ivuxolimab in advanced cancers. Data came from immunoSEQ multiplex PCR; TCRdb stores just in-frame clones and leaves some out. The sample includes around 98,000 clones, 87% of them seen just once. This specimen consisted of CD4+ or CD8+ T cells sorted from blood, obtained in a trial of the OX40 agonist ivuxolimab. Receptors originate from an adult with an advanced solid tumor such as melanoma, head and neck, liver or kidney cancer.

The chain has TRBV9 and TRBJ1-6; no firm D call. V lost 0 bases, J lost 10 bases, and 8 bases lay in between. The CDR3 loop spans 13 amino acids. Germline lookup yields CDR1 SGDLS and CDR2 YYNGEE. The CDR3 DNA reads as TGTGCCAGCAGCGTAGACCACACGTCACCCCTCCACTTT. Translating it yields CASSVDHTSPLHF.

The chain has TRBV5-5 and TRBJ1-5; D is ambiguous. Per the germline V gene, CDR1 is SGHKS and CDR2 is YYEKEE (reference sequence). Trimming took off 4 bases at V and 2 bases at J, with 16 bases between the two ends. The CDR3 extends over 16 amino acids. The CDR3 sequence: CASSGPGLVGNQPQHF. The CDR3 DNA reads as TGTGCCAGCAGCGGCCCGGGCCTAGTGGGCAATCAGCCCCAGCATTTT.

This clone was counted between two and nine times. The chain has TRBV7-2 and TRBJ1-5; no clear D. Between the trimmed V and J ends, which lost 2 bases and 7 bases, there was a span of 12 bases. In germline, CDR1 is SGHTA, CDR2 FQGNSA. CDR3 length: 14 residues. CDR3 in DNA: TGTGCCAGCAGCTTATACCCAATCCAGCAGCCCCAGCATTTT. Protein sequence: CASSLYPIQQPQHF.

This clone was counted once. The chain uses TRBV4-2 and TRBJ2-5, with D possibly being TRBD2 (5 bases). The CDR3 is 18 amino acids. V was cut by 4 bases and J by 5 bases, with 26 bases left in between. Germline-derived CDR1 and CDR2 are LGHNA and YNFKEQ. CDR3 amino acids: CASSPNARGSGVTETQYF. CDR3 coding DNA: TGTGCCAGCAGCCCTAACGCCCGGGGTAGTGGGGTGACTGAGACCCAGTACTTC.

The chain recombines TRBV4-2 with TRBJ1-1; D perhaps matches TRBD1 (5 bases). Germline V gene lookup returns CDR1 LGHNA and CDR2 YNFKEQ. This CDR3 contains 14 residues. V was pared by 4 bases and J by 4 bases, with 13 bases between. The CDR3 region is CASSPSTGGTEAFF. DNA for the CDR3: TGTGCCAGCAGCCCCAGCACCGGGGGCACTGAAGCTTTCTTT.

CDR3 nucleotide sequence: TGTGCCAGCTCCAGCTCCGGACGGGGGTCGAGCAGTTCACCCCTCCACTTT. Amino acid sequence: CASSSSGRGSSSSPLHF. This chain connects TRBV18 to TRBJ1-6, with a possible D match to TRBD1 (5 bases). Germline assignment: CDR1 KGHSH and CDR2 LQKENI. The V end lost 6 bases, the J end lost 9 bases, and 24 bases lay between the germline ends. The CDR3 consists of 17 residues.

The chain carries TRBV5-1 and TRBJ2-5, with TRBD2 identical over 12 bases. CDR1 and CDR2 from the germline V gene are SGHRS and YFSETQ. V shed 3 bases and J 4 bases; nucleotides not matched to a gene: 7. This CDR3 contains 16 residues. The CDR3 here is CASSWASGGAIETQYF. The CDR3 DNA reads TGCGCCAGCAGCTGGGCTAGCGGGGGGGCCATAGAGACCCAGTACTTC. The full variable domain, completed using reference TRBV5-1 and TRBJ2-5, is KAGVTQTPRYLIKTRGQQVTLSCSPISGHRSVSWYQQTPGQGLQFLFEYFSETQRNKGNFPGRFSGRQFSNSRSEMNVSTLELGDSALYLCASSWASGGAIETQYFGPGTRLLVL.

CDR3 in DNA: TGTGCCAGCAGCCAAGGATCGACAGGGGCAGGTTATGGCTACACCTTC. Its protein is CASSQGSTGAGYGYTF. This sequence joins TRBV4-2 and TRBJ1-2, with 8 nucleotides matching TRBD1. This CDR3 has 16 residues. V was clipped by 1 base and J by 5 bases; unmatched bases: 9. Germline V gives CDR1 LGHNA, CDR2 YNFKEQ.

A few counts support this clone. The chain couples TRBV6-5 to TRBJ1-5; 8 bases align to TRBD1. Germline CDR1 MNHEY, CDR2 SVGAGI. Trimming at V came to 6 bases and at J to 4 bases, leaving 5 bases not matched to a gene. This CDR3 contains 14 residues. CDR3 sequence (DNA): TGTGCCAGCAGGGCGGGACAGGAAAATCAGCCCCAGCATTTT. Translated: CASRAGQENQPQHF.

CDR3 in amino acids: CASSEGFVTGELFF. CDR3 coding DNA: TGTGCCAGCTCAGAGGGGTTCGTCACCGGGGAGCTGTTTTTT. The chain joins TRBV18 to TRBJ2-2, with D perhaps matching TRBD1 or TRBD2 (5 bases each). V lost 5 bases and J 4 bases, leaving 11 bases between the germline ends. Germline V gives CDR1 KGHSH, CDR2 LQKENI. The CDR3 has 14 residues.

The CDR3: CASSSFRQNIQYF. CDR3 coding DNA: TGTGCCAGCAGCTCCTTCCGACAAAACATTCAGTACTTC. The V and J genes are TRBV7-2 and TRBJ2-4; D ambiguous. V lost 4 bases to trimming and J lost 5 bases, with 9 bases between them. The CDR3 runs to 13 residues. In germline, CDR1 is SGHTA, CDR2 FQGNSA.

This chain uses TRBV7-3 with TRBJ2-2; D possibly matches TRBD1 or TRBD2 (5 bases each). The germline V and J ends were trimmed by 5 bases and 6 bases, with 10 bases remaining between them. Germline CDR1 is SGHTA and CDR2 is FQGTGA. The CDR3 has 13 residues. CDR3 amino acids: CASSPGPPGELFF. CDR3 bases: TGTGCCAGCAGCCCGGGACCACCCGGGGAGCTGTTTTTT. Together with reference TRBV7-3 and TRBJ2-2, the CDR3 gives the full variable domain: GAGVSQTPSNKVTEKGKYVELRCDPISGHTALYWYRQSLGQGPEFLIYFQGTGAADDSGLPNDRFFAVRPEGSVSTLKIQRTERGDSAVYLCASSPGPPGELFFGEGSRLTVL.

The chain carries TRBV10-3 and TRBJ1-2; 9 nucleotides agree with TRBD1. Germline V CDR1 and CDR2: ENHRY, SYGVKD. CDR3 length equals 14 residues. The junction had 8 bases not matched to a gene; V was cut back by 6 bases and J by 6 bases. CDR3 bases: TGTGCCATCAGCGCCTTAAGGGACAGGGATGGCTACACCTTC. Encoded protein: CAISALRDRDGYTF.

V and J are TRBV6-5 and TRBJ2-5; 7 positions match TRBD2. From germline, CDR1 is MNHEY and CDR2 SVGAGI. After removal of 7 bases from V and 1 base from J, the junction contained 6 bases not matched to a gene. This CDR3 comprises 14 residues. CDR3 region: CASTTGGTQETQYF. CDR3 nucleotides: TGTGCCAGCACCACGGGGGGAACCCAAGAGACCCAGTACTTC.

This clone was observed a few times. The gene calls are TRBV19 and TRBJ1-2; D remains unclear. CDR1 and CDR2 from the germline V gene are LNHDA and SQIVND (reference sequence). V lost 4 bases to trimming and J lost 2 bases, with 8 bases between them. The CDR3 contains 13 residues. The CDR3 sequence: CASSRPDNYGYTF. The CDR3, as DNA: TGTGCCAGTAGTAGGCCAGACAACTATGGCTACACCTTC.

This clone was observed a handful of times. The rearrangement uses TRBV5-5 and TRBJ1-1, with D maybe TRBD1 (5 bases). Germline CDR1 SGHKS, CDR2 YYEKEE (reference sequence). The CDR3 is 14 residues long. Trimming pared 0 bases from V and 4 bases from J, leaving 10 bases between. For the CDR3, the DNA is TGTGCCAGCAGCTTGGTTCCGGGGCTCACTGAAGCTTTCTTT. It codes for CASSLVPGLTEAFF.